A selection of T cell receptor beta chains follows, all from one sample in a study of identical twins. TCRdb redid the calling of the 5' RACE reads with MiXCR, one entry per CDR3 protein. The sample consists of 1.5 million to 2 million distinct CDR3 sequences, more than 30% of them appearing once. The source material was cord blood. The receptors here all came from a newborn girl in good health. Both conserved end residues are part of each CDR3. Fields, in order: D gene, V gene, clone size, J gene, CDR3 DNA, CDR3 protein. D genes are given only for firm matches. Rows give clone size only sometimes, using once, few, many, or a class for an expanded clone.

D gene: TRBD2
V gene: TRBV4-2
clone size: .
J gene: TRBJ2-1
CDR3 DNA: TGTGCCAGCAGCCAAGTGATAGCGGGGCGCAATGAGCAGTTCTTC
CDR3 protein: CASSQVIAGRNEQFF

D gene: .
V gene: TRBV3-1
clone size: .
J gene: TRBJ2-2
CDR3 DNA: TGTGCCAGCAGCCAAGATAGAACGGGAGTGACGAACACCGGGGAGCTGTTTTTT
CDR3 protein: CASSQDRTGVTNTGELFF

D gene: .
V gene: TRBV18
clone size: .
J gene: TRBJ2-4
CDR3 DNA: TGTGCCAGCTCACCATTAGCGGACATTCAGTACTTC
CDR3 protein: CASSPLADIQYF

D gene: .
V gene: TRBV27
clone size: .
J gene: TRBJ1-2
CDR3 DNA: TGTGCCAGCAGTTTAAAAACAGGGTACTATGGCTACACCTTC
CDR3 protein: CASSLKTGYYGYTF

D gene: .
V gene: TRBV12-5
clone size: .
J gene: TRBJ1-6
CDR3 DNA: TGTGCTAGTGTCCGACAGAGCTCCTATAATTCACCCCTCCACTTT
CDR3 protein: CASVRQSSYNSPLHF

D gene: .
V gene: TRBV20-1
clone size: .
J gene: TRBJ2-1
CDR3 DNA: TGCAGTGCTTCCAGCGGAGGAGGGGCCTACAATGAGCAGTTCTTC
CDR3 protein: CSASSGGGAYNEQFF

D gene: TRBD2
V gene: TRBV29-1
clone size: once
J gene: TRBJ2-2
CDR3 DNA: TGCAGCGTTGAAGGGTCTAGCGGGGTACCCGGGGAGCTGTTTTTT
CDR3 protein: CSVEGSSGVPGELFF

D gene: TRBD1
V gene: TRBV20-1
clone size: few
J gene: TRBJ2-7
CDR3 DNA: TGCAGTGCTATTCCCGGGACAGGGAGCTCCTACGAGCAGTACTTC
CDR3 protein: CSAIPGTGSSYEQYF

D gene: TRBD1
V gene: TRBV7-8
clone size: few
J gene: TRBJ1-2
CDR3 DNA: TGTGCCAGCAGCACCAGGGGGAAGGAAGGCTACACCTTC
CDR3 protein: CASSTRGKEGYTF

D gene: .
V gene: TRBV2
clone size: .
J gene: TRBJ2-4
CDR3 DNA: TGTGCCAGCATAGGAGGGGAGGAGGCCATTCAGTACTTC
CDR3 protein: CASIGGEEAIQYF

D gene: .
V gene: TRBV10-3
clone size: .
J gene: TRBJ1-1
CDR3 DNA: TGTGCCATCAGTGAGTCTCTGGCACTCCTGAACACTGAAGCTTTCTTT
CDR3 protein: CAISESLALLNTEAFF

D gene: TRBD2
V gene: TRBV3-1
clone size: few
J gene: TRBJ2-1
CDR3 DNA: TGTGCCAGCAGCAAGGGGACTAGCGCGTTCGGAGACAATGAGCAGTTCTTC
CDR3 protein: CASSKGTSAFGDNEQFF

D gene: TRBD1
V gene: TRBV18
clone size: few
J gene: TRBJ2-7
CDR3 DNA: TGTGCCAGCTCACCATCGGGACAGGGATCCTACGAGCAGTACTTC
CDR3 protein: CASSPSGQGSYEQYF

D gene: TRBD1
V gene: TRBV12-5
clone size: few
J gene: TRBJ1-1
CDR3 DNA: TGTGCTAGTGGTTTGCCGGACAGGTACACTGAAGCTTTCTTT
CDR3 protein: CASGLPDRYTEAFF

D gene: .
V gene: TRBV20-1
clone size: .
J gene: TRBJ2-3
CDR3 DNA: TGCAGTGCTAGTCGTCGGGCTAGCGGCACAGATACGCAGTATTTT
CDR3 protein: CSASRRASGTDTQYF

D gene: TRBD2
V gene: TRBV4-1
clone size: .
J gene: TRBJ2-1
CDR3 DNA: TGCGCCAGCAGCCAAGAACTAAGACTAGCGGGAGGTGAGCAGTTCTTC
CDR3 protein: CASSQELRLAGGEQFF

D gene: TRBD1
V gene: TRBV27
clone size: few
J gene: TRBJ1-1
CDR3 DNA: TGTGCCAGCAGCAAGGACAGGGGGTATCGGGGCACTGAAGCTTTCTTT
CDR3 protein: CASSKDRGYRGTEAFF

D gene: .
V gene: TRBV20-1
clone size: many
J gene: TRBJ2-5
CDR3 DNA: TGCAGTGCTAGCAAGGGGCAAGAGACCCAGTACTTC
CDR3 protein: CSASKGQETQYF

D gene: TRBD1
V gene: TRBV20-1
clone size: few
J gene: TRBJ1-5
CDR3 DNA: TGCAGTGCTCCGGACAGGGGGCGGGGGAGAGGATATCAGCCCCAGCATTTT
CDR3 protein: CSAPDRGRGRGYQPQHF

D gene: .
V gene: TRBV9
clone size: few
J gene: TRBJ1-2
CDR3 DNA: TGTGCCAGCCGACGGGGGGGCCTCTATGGCTACACCTTC
CDR3 protein: CASRRGGLYGYTF

D gene: .
V gene: TRBV7-9
clone size: .
J gene: TRBJ1-2
CDR3 DNA: TGTGCCAGCAGCTTAAGTCGACTTCCTGGCTACACCTTC
CDR3 protein: CASSLSRLPGYTF

D gene: .
V gene: TRBV7-2
clone size: few
J gene: TRBJ1-1
CDR3 DNA: TGTGCCAGCAGCCCAGTCGGAGCCATGAACACTGAAGCTTTCTTT
CDR3 protein: CASSPVGAMNTEAFF

D gene: .
V gene: TRBV12-3/TRBV12-4
clone size: few
J gene: TRBJ2-4
CDR3 DNA: TGTGCCAGCAGTCCCCAGGTTTGGGGATCCAAAAACATTCAGTACTTC
CDR3 protein: CASSPQVWGSKNIQYF

D gene: .
V gene: TRBV6-6
clone size: .
J gene: TRBJ1-2
CDR3 DNA: TGTGCCAGCAATCAGGCGGTGGGCTATGGCTACACCTTC
CDR3 protein: CASNQAVGYGYTF

D gene: .
V gene: TRBV28
clone size: few
J gene: TRBJ1-2
CDR3 DNA: TGTGCCAGCAGTTTATTCGCAGGGAGGTATGGCTACACCTTC
CDR3 protein: CASSLFAGRYGYTF

D gene: TRBD2
V gene: TRBV7-9
clone size: many
J gene: TRBJ2-1
CDR3 DNA: TGTGCCAGCAGCTTGTCCGGGGGGATTTACAATGAGCAGTTCTTC
CDR3 protein: CASSLSGGIYNEQFF

D gene: TRBD2
V gene: TRBV12-3/TRBV12-4
clone size: few
J gene: TRBJ2-7
CDR3 DNA: TGTGCCAGCAGCTCTTCTAGCGGGAGCGAGGACGAGCAGTACTTC
CDR3 protein: CASSSSSGSEDEQYF

D gene: .
V gene: TRBV10-3
clone size: many
J gene: TRBJ2-3
CDR3 DNA: TGTGCCATCAGTGATAGTGCAGATACGCAGTATTTT
CDR3 protein: CAISDSADTQYF

D gene: .
V gene: TRBV9
clone size: .
J gene: TRBJ1-1
CDR3 DNA: TGTGCCAGCAGCGTTCTGGACATGATGAACACTGAAGCTTTCTTT
CDR3 protein: CASSVLDMMNTEAFF

D gene: .
V gene: TRBV28
clone size: few
J gene: TRBJ1-4
CDR3 DNA: TGTGCCAGCAGTTTGTGGGGCAGGGGAGACGAAAAACTGTTTTTT
CDR3 protein: CASSLWGRGDEKLFF

D gene: .
V gene: TRBV20-1
clone size: .
J gene: TRBJ2-5
CDR3 DNA: TGCAGTGCTAGAGTTCCTGCCGGAGAGCAGTACTTC
CDR3 protein: CSARVPAGEQYF

D gene: .
V gene: TRBV11-2
clone size: .
J gene: TRBJ2-3
CDR3 DNA: TGTGCCAGCAGCGGGGCCGGTTCCCGGGGTAACACAGATACGCAGTATTTT
CDR3 protein: CASSGAGSRGNTDTQYF

D gene: .
V gene: TRBV6-1
clone size: few
J gene: TRBJ1-2
CDR3 DNA: TGTGCCAGCGGTAGGGGTAAGGACTATGGCTACACCTTC
CDR3 protein: CASGRGKDYGYTF

D gene: .
V gene: TRBV20-1
clone size: few
J gene: TRBJ2-7
CDR3 DNA: TGCAGTGCTCACAGGGAGGCCTACGAGCAGTACTTC
CDR3 protein: CSAHREAYEQYF

D gene: TRBD1
V gene: TRBV7-6
clone size: few
J gene: TRBJ1-4
CDR3 DNA: TGTGCCAGCAGCTCTCACAGGGGTGAAAAACTGTTTTTT
CDR3 protein: CASSSHRGEKLFF

D gene: .
V gene: TRBV5-1
clone size: few
J gene: TRBJ1-2
CDR3 DNA: TGCGCCAGCAACCTTGGAACGGGAGGTCAGGGCTACACCTTC
CDR3 protein: CASNLGTGGQGYTF

D gene: .
V gene: TRBV24-1
clone size: .
J gene: TRBJ2-5
CDR3 DNA: TGTGCCACCTCTCCGGGGCGTCGTTCGTTGGAGACCCAGTACTTC
CDR3 protein: CATSPGRRSLETQYF

D gene: TRBD2
V gene: TRBV11-2
clone size: .
J gene: TRBJ2-3
CDR3 DNA: TGTGCCAGCAGGTCGAGACTAGCGACGACAGATACGCAGTATTTT
CDR3 protein: CASRSRLATTDTQYF

D gene: .
V gene: TRBV27
clone size: few
J gene: TRBJ2-3
CDR3 DNA: TGTGCCAGCAGTTTAGTCGGACAATCAGATACGCAGTATTTT
CDR3 protein: CASSLVGQSDTQYF

D gene: TRBD1
V gene: TRBV19
clone size: .
J gene: TRBJ1-5
CDR3 DNA: TGTGCCAGTAGGCTACAGGGGAGCAGCAATCAGCCCCAGCATTTT
CDR3 protein: CASRLQGSSNQPQHF

D gene: TRBD1
V gene: TRBV28
clone size: .
J gene: TRBJ2-7
CDR3 DNA: TGTGCCAGCAACCCTCAGGGGGCAGGTTACGAGCAGTACTTC
CDR3 protein: CASNPQGAGYEQYF

D gene: TRBD2
V gene: TRBV27
clone size: .
J gene: TRBJ2-4
CDR3 DNA: TGTGCCAGCAGTCTCCGGACTAGCGGGAGTGGAGCCAAAAGCATTCAGTACTTC
CDR3 protein: CASSLRTSGSGAKSIQYF

D gene: .
V gene: TRBV20-1
clone size: .
J gene: TRBJ2-1
CDR3 DNA: TGCAGTGCTAGAGAAGGCCATCTAAGCTCCTACAATGAGCAGTTCTTC
CDR3 protein: CSAREGHLSSYNEQFF

D gene: .
V gene: TRBV5-1
clone size: many
J gene: TRBJ1-4
CDR3 DNA: TGCGCCAGCAGCTTGGGAGGATTTGATGAAAAACTGTTTTTT
CDR3 protein: CASSLGGFDEKLFF

D gene: TRBD2
V gene: TRBV29-1
clone size: .
J gene: TRBJ2-7
CDR3 DNA: TGCAGCGTAGTCAGGACTAGCTCCTACAATGAGCAGTACTTC
CDR3 protein: CSVVRTSSYNEQYF

D gene: .
V gene: TRBV11-1
clone size: .
J gene: TRBJ2-7
CDR3 DNA: TGTGCCAGCAGCTTACGCCGGCTATCCTACGAGCAGTACTTC
CDR3 protein: CASSLRRLSYEQYF

D gene: .
V gene: TRBV30
clone size: .
J gene: TRBJ1-1
CDR3 DNA: TGTGCCTGGAGTGTACACAGGAACACTGAAGCTTTCTTT
CDR3 protein: CAWSVHRNTEAFF

D gene: .
V gene: TRBV20-1
clone size: few
J gene: TRBJ2-1
CDR3 DNA: TGCAGTGCGGGCGGACAGCATCCAGCCTACAATGAGCAGTTCTTC
CDR3 protein: CSAGGQHPAYNEQFF

D gene: .
V gene: TRBV29-1
clone size: many
J gene: TRBJ2-7
CDR3 DNA: TGCAGCGTTGAGGTTTGGAGACAGAGCTCCTACGAGCAGTACTTC
CDR3 protein: CSVEVWRQSSYEQYF

D gene: TRBD1
V gene: TRBV29-1
clone size: .
J gene: TRBJ2-5
CDR3 DNA: TGCACCGGAGGGACAGGAGAGACCCAGTACTTC
CDR3 protein: CTGGTGETQYF